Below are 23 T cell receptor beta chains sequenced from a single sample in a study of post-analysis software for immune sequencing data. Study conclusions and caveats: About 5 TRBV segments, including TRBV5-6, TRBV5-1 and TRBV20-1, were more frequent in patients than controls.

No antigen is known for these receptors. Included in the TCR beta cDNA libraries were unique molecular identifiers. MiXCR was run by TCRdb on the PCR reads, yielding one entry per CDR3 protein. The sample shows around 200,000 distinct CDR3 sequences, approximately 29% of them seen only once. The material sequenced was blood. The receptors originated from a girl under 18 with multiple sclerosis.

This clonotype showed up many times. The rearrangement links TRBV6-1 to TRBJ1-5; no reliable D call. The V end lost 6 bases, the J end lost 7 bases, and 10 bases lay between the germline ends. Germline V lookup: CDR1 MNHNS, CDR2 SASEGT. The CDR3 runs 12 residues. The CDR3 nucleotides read TGTGCCAGCAGGGGGTTTGGGCAGCCCCAGCATTTT. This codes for CASRGFGQPQHF.

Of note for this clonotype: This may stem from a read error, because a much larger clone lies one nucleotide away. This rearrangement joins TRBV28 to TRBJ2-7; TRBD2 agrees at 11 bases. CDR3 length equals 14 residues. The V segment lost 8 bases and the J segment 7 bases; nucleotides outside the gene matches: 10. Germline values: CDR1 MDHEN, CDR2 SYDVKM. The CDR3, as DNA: TGTGCCAGCGGGACTAGCGGAGCACACAATGAGCAGTACTTC. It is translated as CASGTSGAHNEQYF.

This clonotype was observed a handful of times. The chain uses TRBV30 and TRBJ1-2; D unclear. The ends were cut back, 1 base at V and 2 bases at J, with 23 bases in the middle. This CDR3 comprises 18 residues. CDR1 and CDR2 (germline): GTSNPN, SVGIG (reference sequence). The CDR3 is CAWSGRPFRTYPNYGYTF. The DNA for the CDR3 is TGTGCCTGGAGTGGCCGCCCATTCAGGACCTACCCAAACTATGGCTACACCTTC.

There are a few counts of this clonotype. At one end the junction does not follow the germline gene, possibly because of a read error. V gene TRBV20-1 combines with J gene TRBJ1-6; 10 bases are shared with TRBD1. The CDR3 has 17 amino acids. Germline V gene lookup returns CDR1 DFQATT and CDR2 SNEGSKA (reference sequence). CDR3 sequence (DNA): TGCAGTGCCGCCGGCCCGGGACAGGGGACCTATAATCCACCCCTCCACTTT. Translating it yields CSAAGPGQGTYNPPLHF.

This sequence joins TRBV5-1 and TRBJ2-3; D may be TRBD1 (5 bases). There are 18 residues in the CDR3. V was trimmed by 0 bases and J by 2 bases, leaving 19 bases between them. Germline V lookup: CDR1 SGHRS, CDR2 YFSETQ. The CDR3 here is CASSLEGIGDPYTDTQYF. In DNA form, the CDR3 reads TGCGCCAGCAGCTTGGAGGGGATCGGCGACCCTTACACAGATACGCAGTATTTT.

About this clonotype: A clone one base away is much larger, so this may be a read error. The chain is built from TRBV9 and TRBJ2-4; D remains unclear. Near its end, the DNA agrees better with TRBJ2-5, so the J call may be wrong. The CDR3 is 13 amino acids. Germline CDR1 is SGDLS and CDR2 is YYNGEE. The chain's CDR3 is CASSVGFVETQYF. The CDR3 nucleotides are TGTGCCAGCAGCGTAGGGTTTGTAGAGACCCAGTACTTC.

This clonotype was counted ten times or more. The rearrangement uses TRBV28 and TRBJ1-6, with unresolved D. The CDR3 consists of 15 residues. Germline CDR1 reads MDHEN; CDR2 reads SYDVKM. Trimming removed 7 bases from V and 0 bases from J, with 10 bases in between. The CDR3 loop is CASKRESSYNSPLHF. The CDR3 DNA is TGTGCCAGCAAACGCGAGAGCTCCTATAATTCACCCCTCCACTTT.

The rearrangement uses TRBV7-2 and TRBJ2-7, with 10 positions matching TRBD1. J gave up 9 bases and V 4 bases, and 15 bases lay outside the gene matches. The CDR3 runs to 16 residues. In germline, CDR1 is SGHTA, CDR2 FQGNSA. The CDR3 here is CASSSTGGSLPTGQYF. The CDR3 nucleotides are TGTGCCAGCAGCTCGACAGGGGGCAGCCTACCTACAGGGCAGTACTTC.

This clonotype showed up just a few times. The CDR3 here is CASSLFGQLNQPQHF. The CDR3 DNA reads TGCGCCAGCAGCTTGTTTGGACAGCTCAATCAGCCCCAGCATTTT. The gene calls are TRBV5-1 and TRBJ1-5; D is perhaps TRBD1 (6 bases). Trimming cost V 1 base and J 3 bases, with 11 bases left between them. The CDR3 covers 15 residues. CDR1 and CDR2 (germline): SGHRS, YFSETQ.

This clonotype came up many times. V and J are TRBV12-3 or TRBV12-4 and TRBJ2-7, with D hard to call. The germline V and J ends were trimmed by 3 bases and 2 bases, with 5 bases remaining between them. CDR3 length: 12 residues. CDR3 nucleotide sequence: TGTGCCAGCAGTTTTTCGACCTACGAGCAGTACTTC. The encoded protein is CASSFSTYEQYF.

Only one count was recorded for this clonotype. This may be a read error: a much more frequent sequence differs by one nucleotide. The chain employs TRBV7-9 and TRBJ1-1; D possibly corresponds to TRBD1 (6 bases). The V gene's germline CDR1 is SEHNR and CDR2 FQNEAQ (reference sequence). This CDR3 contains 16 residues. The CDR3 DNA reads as TGTGCCAGCAGCCCCAGATCGGGGGGACAACAAGTTGAAGTTTTCTTT. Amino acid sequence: CASSPRSGGQQVEVFF.

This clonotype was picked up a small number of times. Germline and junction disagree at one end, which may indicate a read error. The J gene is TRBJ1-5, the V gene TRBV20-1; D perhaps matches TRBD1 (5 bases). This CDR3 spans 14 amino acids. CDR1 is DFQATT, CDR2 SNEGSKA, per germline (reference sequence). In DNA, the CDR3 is TGCAGTGCTAGCCGGCCAGGGAGCAATCAGCCCCGGCATTTT. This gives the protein CSASRPGSNQPRHF.

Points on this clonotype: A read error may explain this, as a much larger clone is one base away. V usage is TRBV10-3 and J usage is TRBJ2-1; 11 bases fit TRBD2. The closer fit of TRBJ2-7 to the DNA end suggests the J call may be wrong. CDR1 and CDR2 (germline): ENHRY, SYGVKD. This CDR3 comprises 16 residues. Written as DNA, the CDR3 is TGTGCCATCAGTCCCCGACTAGCGGGAAGCTACAATGAGCAGTACTTC. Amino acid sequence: CAISPRLAGSYNEQYF.

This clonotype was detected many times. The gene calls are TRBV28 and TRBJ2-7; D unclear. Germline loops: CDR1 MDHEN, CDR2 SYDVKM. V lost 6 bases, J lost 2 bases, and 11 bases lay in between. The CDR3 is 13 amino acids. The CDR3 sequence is CASSSGRPYEQYF. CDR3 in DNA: TGTGCCAGCAGCTCCGGGCGGCCCTACGAGCAGTACTTC.

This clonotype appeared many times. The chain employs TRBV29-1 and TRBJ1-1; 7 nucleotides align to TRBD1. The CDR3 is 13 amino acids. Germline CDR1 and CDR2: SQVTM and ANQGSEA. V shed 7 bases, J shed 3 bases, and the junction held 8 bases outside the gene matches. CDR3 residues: CSGTQGGYTEAFF. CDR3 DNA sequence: TGCAGCGGGACGCAGGGGGGGTACACTGAAGCTTTCTTT. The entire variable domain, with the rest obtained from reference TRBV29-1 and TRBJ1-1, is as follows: SAVISQKPSRDICQRGTSLTIQCQVDSQVTMMFWYRQQPGQSLTLIATANQGSEATYESGFVIDKFPISRPNLTFSTLTVSNMSPEDSSIYLCSGTQGGYTEAFFGQGTRLTVV.

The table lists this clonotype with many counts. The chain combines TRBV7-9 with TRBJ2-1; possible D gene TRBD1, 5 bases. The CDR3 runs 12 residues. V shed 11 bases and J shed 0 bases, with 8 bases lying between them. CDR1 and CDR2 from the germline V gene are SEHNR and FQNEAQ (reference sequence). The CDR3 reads CAGDSSYNEQFF. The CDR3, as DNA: TGTGCCGGTGACAGCTCCTACAATGAGCAGTTCTTC.

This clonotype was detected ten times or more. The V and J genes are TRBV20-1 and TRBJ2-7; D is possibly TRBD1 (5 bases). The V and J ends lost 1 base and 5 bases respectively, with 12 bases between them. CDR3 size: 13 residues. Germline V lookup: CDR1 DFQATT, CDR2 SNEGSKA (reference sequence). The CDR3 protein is CSARVAGMNEQYF. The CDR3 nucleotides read TGCAGTGCTAGAGTAGCAGGGATGAACGAGCAGTACTTC.

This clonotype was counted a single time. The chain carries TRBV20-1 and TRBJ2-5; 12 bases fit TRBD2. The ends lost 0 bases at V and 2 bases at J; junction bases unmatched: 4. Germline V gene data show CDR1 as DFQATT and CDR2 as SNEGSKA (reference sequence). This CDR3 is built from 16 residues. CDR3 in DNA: TGCAGTGCTAGAGATCGGCTAGCGGGGGGGCAAGAGACCCAGTACTTC. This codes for CSARDRLAGGQETQYF.

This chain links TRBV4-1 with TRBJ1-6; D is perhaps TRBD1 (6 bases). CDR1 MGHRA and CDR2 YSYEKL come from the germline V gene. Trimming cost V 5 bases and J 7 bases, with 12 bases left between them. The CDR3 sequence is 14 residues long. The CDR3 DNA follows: TGCGCCAGCAGCTCGGACAGTACAAATTCACCCCTCCACTTT. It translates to CASSSDSTNSPLHF.

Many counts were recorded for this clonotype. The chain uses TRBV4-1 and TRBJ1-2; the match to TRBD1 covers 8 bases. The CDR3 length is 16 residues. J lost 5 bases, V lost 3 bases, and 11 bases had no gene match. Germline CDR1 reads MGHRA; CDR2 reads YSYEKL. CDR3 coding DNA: TGCGCCAGCAGCCACCATGCCGGGACAGGAGAGTATGGCTACACCTTC. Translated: CASSHHAGTGEYGYTF.

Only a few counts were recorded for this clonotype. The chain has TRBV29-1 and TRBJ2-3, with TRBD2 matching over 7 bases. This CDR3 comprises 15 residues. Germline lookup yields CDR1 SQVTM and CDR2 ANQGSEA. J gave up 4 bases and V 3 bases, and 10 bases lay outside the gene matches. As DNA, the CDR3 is TGCAGCGTTGAGCGGAAGCGGGAAGACGCAGATACGCAGTATTTT. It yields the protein CSVERKREDADTQYF.

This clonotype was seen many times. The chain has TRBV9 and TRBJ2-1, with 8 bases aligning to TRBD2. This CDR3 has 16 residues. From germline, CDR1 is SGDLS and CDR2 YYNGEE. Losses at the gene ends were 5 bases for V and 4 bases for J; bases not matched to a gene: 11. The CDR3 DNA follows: TGTGCCAGCAGTCGAGCGGGGGCCCCCGAGTACAATGAGCAGTTCTTC. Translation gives CASSRAGAPEYNEQFF.

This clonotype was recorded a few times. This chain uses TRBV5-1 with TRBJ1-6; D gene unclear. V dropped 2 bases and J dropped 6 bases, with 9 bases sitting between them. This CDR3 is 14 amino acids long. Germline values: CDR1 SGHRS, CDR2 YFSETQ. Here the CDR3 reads CASSFGSSNSPLHF. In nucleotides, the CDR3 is TGCGCCAGCAGCTTTGGGTCTTCTAATTCACCCCTCCACTTT. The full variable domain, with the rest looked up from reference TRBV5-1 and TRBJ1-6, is KAGVTQTPRYLIKTRGQQVTLSCSPISGHRSVSWYQQTPGQGLQFLFEYFSETQRNKGNFPGRFSGRQFSNSRSEMNVSTLELGDSALYLCASSFGSSNSPLHFGNGTRLTVT.